Listed below are T cell receptor beta chains from one sample, sequenced in a study of blood T cell repertoires in COVID-19. Clones were sequenced by immunoSEQ multiplex PCR, and TCRdb holds only the in-frame ones, with some missing. The sample contains roughly 250,000 clones, around nine tenths of which appear only once. Source material: peripheral blood. The receptors shown here come from a man in his forties who had recovered from COVID-19. Both conserved end residues are part of each CDR3. A D gene is named only where the DNA matches it firmly. Where a row states a size, it is once, few, many or the class of an expanded clone; other rows omit it.

D gene | clone size | J gene | V gene | CDR3 DNA | CDR3 protein
. | . | TRBJ2-1 | TRBV5-6 | TGTGCCAGCAGCTTGGCCCGAAGCGGAGGGCGGCCCTACAATGAGCAGTTCTTC | CASSLARSGGRPYNEQFF
TRBD1 | . | TRBJ2-1 | TRBV5-1 | TGCGCCAGCAGCTTGCGGGGACAGGGTTACAATGAGCAGTTCTTC | CASSLRGQGYNEQFF
. | . | TRBJ1-5 | TRBV9 | TGTGCCAGCAGCGTAGGGGGGGTACTCAATCAGCCCCAGCATTTT | CASSVGGVLNQPQHF
. | . | TRBJ1-6 | TRBV12-5 | TGTGCTAGTGGTTTCGGGGGACGAAATTCACCCCTCCACTTT | CASGFGGRNSPLHF
TRBD1 | . | TRBJ1-1 | TRBV27 | TGTGCCAGCAGTTCCCTCAGGGGGGACAGGCAGAACACTGAAGCTTTCTTT | CASSSLRGDRQNTEAFF
TRBD1 | . | TRBJ1-1 | TRBV5-1 | TGCGCCAGTTGGGGGGACAGGGGTTCAGCTTTCTTT | CASWGDRGSAFF
TRBD2 | . | TRBJ2-7 | TRBV15 | TGTGCCACCAGCAGAGATGATCGTGGCGGGAGGGGTTACGAGCAGTACTTC | CATSRDDRGGRGYEQYF
. | . | TRBJ2-7 | TRBV27 | TGTGCCAGCAGTTCCTCCGAGCAGTACTTC | CASSSSEQYF
. | . | TRBJ1-1 | TRBV30 | TGTGCCTTATGGACGGGACACATGAACACTGAAGCTTTCTTT | CALWTGHMNTEAFF
TRBD1 | . | TRBJ1-4 | TRBV19 | TGTGCCAGTAGTGTCTGGACAGGCGGAGCAACTAATGAAAAACTGTTTTTT | CASSVWTGGATNEKLFF
. | . | TRBJ2-3 | TRBV9 | TGTGCCAGCAGCCCGAGAGGAGCATATAGCACAGATACGCAGTATTTT | CASSPRGAYSTDTQYF
TRBD2 | few | TRBJ2-7 | TRBV5-1 | TGCGCCAGCAGCGTAACTAGCGGCCCCTACGAGCAGTACTTC | CASSVTSGPYEQYF
TRBD1 | . | TRBJ1-1 | TRBV7-2 | TGTGCCAGCAGGATCCCAGGGGGGAACACTGAAGCTTTCTTT | CASRIPGGNTEAFF
TRBD1 | . | TRBJ2-2 | TRBV19 | TGTGCCAGTCGGACAGGGAACACCGGGGAGCTGTTTTTT | CASRTGNTGELFF
. | once | TRBJ2-2 | TRBV3-1/TRBV3-2 | TGTGCCAGCAGCCAAGGGGTGGAGAGGGCGAACACCGGGGAGCTGTTTTTT | CASSQGVERANTGELFF
TRBD1 | . | TRBJ1-3 | TRBV18 | TGTGCCAGCTCACCACAGGGGGCTTCTGGAAACACCATATATTTT | CASSPQGASGNTIYF
. | . | TRBJ2-1 | TRBV10-3 | TGTGCCATCAGTGTCGGCGGGGATGAGCAGTTCTTC | CAISVGGDEQFF
. | . | TRBJ2-7 | TRBV5-1 | TGCGCCAGCAGCGAAGAGGGCCCCACAAAGGCCTACGAGCAGTACTTC | CASSEEGPTKAYEQYF
TRBD1 | . | TRBJ2-2 | TRBV5-1 | TGCGCCAGCAGCTTTCTCAGGGGGCCGAACACCGGGGAGCTGTTTTTT | CASSFLRGPNTGELFF
TRBD2 | few | TRBJ2-7 | TRBV6-2/TRBV6-3 | TGTGCCAGCAGTTACCTAGCTTCGGGAGGAGAGCAGTACTTC | CASSYLASGGEQYF
. | . | TRBJ1-5 | TRBV2 | TGTGCCAGCAGTCTACGAGGCCCCCCAAATCAGCCCCAGCATTTT | CASSLRGPPNQPQHF
. | once | TRBJ2-1 | TRBV4-1 | TGCGCCAGCAGCCATTCAGTCGCAAGCTCCTACAATGAGCAGTTCTTC | CASSHSVASSYNEQFF
. | . | TRBJ2-3 | TRBV10-1 | TGCGCCAGCAGTGAGGGCTTGACAGATACGCAGTATTTT | CASSEGLTDTQYF
TRBD2 | . | TRBJ2-5 | TRBV2 | TGTGCCAGCAGGCCCCCCGGACTAGGTATAGAGACCCAGTACTTC | CASRPPGLGIETQYF
TRBD2 | . | TRBJ2-1 | TRBV5-1 | TGCGCCAGCCGCGTTTCTAGCGGGAGTGTGATCAATGAGCAGTTCTTC | CASRVSSGSVINEQFF
. | . | TRBJ1-5 | TRBV2 | TGTGCCAGCAGCCGAGACAGCTTCAATCAGCCCCAGCATTTT | CASSRDSFNQPQHF
. | . | TRBJ1-3 | TRBV7-2 | TGTGCCAGCAGCTCCATGGGAGGGGCTGGAAACACCATATATTTT | CASSSMGGAGNTIYF
TRBD1 | . | TRBJ2-3 | TRBV9 | TGTGCCAGCAGCTATAACAGGGGGACGATGCAGTATTTT | CASSYNRGTMQYF
TRBD2 | . | TRBJ2-1 | TRBV11-1 | TGTGCCAGCAGCTCCAACAGCGGGAGGGCAGGCAATGAGCAGTTCTTC | CASSSNSGRAGNEQFF
. | . | TRBJ2-5 | TRBV5-1 | TGCGCCAGCAGCTTAACAGAACTCCAAGAGACCCAGTACTTC | CASSLTELQETQYF
TRBD1 | once | TRBJ2-7 | TRBV30 | TGTGCCTTGATTGGGGACAGGCCCTACGAGCAGTACTTC | CALIGDRPYEQYF
. | . | TRBJ2-1 | TRBV27 | TGTGCCAGCAGTCCTCGCCAGGGAATGTACAATGAGCAGTTCTTC | CASSPRQGMYNEQFF
TRBD1 | . | TRBJ2-7 | TRBV2 | TGTGCCAGCAGTGAGGGGACAGCCGGCTCCTACGAGCAGTACTTC | CASSEGTAGSYEQYF
. | . | TRBJ1-2 | TRBV5-1 | TGCGCCAGCACCAAGGAAGGGGTAGCTCGGGATGGCTACACCTTC | CASTKEGVARDGYTF
. | once | TRBJ1-1 | TRBV19 | TGTGCCAGTAGTATTACAGGGTACGATCTGGTAGCTTTCTTT | CASSITGYDLVAFF
TRBD1 | few | TRBJ2-7 | TRBV2 | TGTGCCAGCTGGGGGACAGGGTACGAGCAGTACTTC | CASWGTGYEQYF
. | . | TRBJ2-7 | TRBV3-1/TRBV3-2 | TGTGCCAGCAGCCTTTTCCGGGGGGCCATCTACGAGCAGTACTTC | CASSLFRGAIYEQYF
TRBD2 | . | TRBJ2-5 | TRBV7-2 | TGTGCCAGCAGCCTTCGGGGGGGTTATCAAGAGACCCAGTACTTC | CASSLRGGYQETQYF
. | . | TRBJ1-1 | TRBV5-8 | TGTGCCAGCAGCCTCCAAGGGACTGTGAACACTGAAGCTTTCTTT | CASSLQGTVNTEAFF
TRBD1 | . | TRBJ1-5 | TRBV7-9 | TGTGCCAGCAGCTTAGGGTGGGACAGGGCGTCCCAGCATTTT | CASSLGWDRASQHF
TRBD1 | . | TRBJ1-6 | TRBV18 | TGTGCCAGCTCACCGCCGGGGACAGGGCTTGATTCACCCCTCCACTTT | CASSPPGTGLDSPLHF
. | once | TRBJ1-2 | TRBV6-5 | TGTGCCAGCAGTTATGGGGGGGGGTCTTATGGCTACACCTTC | CASSYGGGSYGYTF
TRBD2 | . | TRBJ2-5 | TRBV4-1 | TGCGCCAGCAGCCAAGTAAGGACTAGCGGGGGTTTGGGTGGGACCCAGTACTTC | CASSQVRTSGGLGGTQYF
. | . | TRBJ2-6 | TRBV7-3 | TGTGCCAGCAGCTTAAGCGTAGGGGGTACTGGGGCCAACGTCCTGACTTTC | CASSLSVGGTGANVLTF